The T cell receptor beta chain under discussion was sequenced for a study of blood T cell repertoires in COVID-19. At the level of the study: Samples representing acute and convalescent COVID-19 were sourced from the United States, Italy and Spain. PBMCs, B-cell-depleted T cells, or T cells provided the cDNA or gDNA that made up the material.

Original analysis: By means of reference gene primer amplification, nucleated cell counts were estimated. Sequenced by immunoSEQ multiplex PCR; TCRdb stores in-frame clones only, minus some. V and J calls and clone size are copied from that table; D and trimming were computed from the DNA. The table includes 99,000 or so clones, about 75% detected once. There are 15 residues in the CDR3. The germline V gene has CDR1 SEHNR and CDR2 FQNEAQ (reference sequence). The ends were cut back, 1 base at V and 3 bases at J, with 12 bases in the middle. The chain links TRBV7-9 to TRBJ1-2, with a possible D match to TRBD1 (5 bases). The TCR was taken from a woman aged 65 to 85 with acute or convalescent COVID-19. The source material was peripheral blood. CDR3 sequence: CASSLGGSGDYGYTF. The DNA for the CDR3 is TGTGCCAGCAGCTTAGGGGGGTCGGGGGACTATGGCTACACCTTC. The variable domain in full, with the rest retrieved from reference TRBV7-9 and TRBJ1-2, is DTGVSQNPRHKITKRGQNVTFRCDPISEHNRLYWYRQTLGQGPEFLTYFQNEAQLEKSRLLSDRFSAERPKGSFSTLEIQRTEQGDSAMYLCASSLGGSGDYGYTFGSGTRLTVV.